The 27 T cell receptor beta chains below come from one sample, sequenced in a study of shared clonotypes between healthy human individuals. Some clones are missing from TCRdb's copy, which holds only in-frame ones; the method was immunoSEQ multiplex PCR. The table has some 980,000 clones, more than 75% seen once. Sequenced sample: memory CD4+ T cells sorted from blood. Subset meaning: CD45RA-negative fraction. These receptor sequences come from a young man in good health.

The J gene is TRBJ2-1, the V gene TRBV5-4; D unresolved. Germline-derived CDR1 and CDR2 are SGHNT and YYREEE (reference sequence). This CDR3 has 13 residues. Trimming took 1 base from V and 8 from J, leaving 10 bases between them. The CDR3 here is CASSLYSGYEQFF. The CDR3 DNA follows: TGTGCCAGCAGCTTGTACAGTGGCTATGAGCAGTTCTTC.

This clone was seen repeatedly, ten times or more. The chain carries TRBV5-1 and TRBJ2-7, with TRBD2 matching over 12 bases. Per germline, CDR1 SGHRS and CDR2 YFSETQ. This CDR3 spans 18 amino acids. The V gene end was trimmed by 1 base and the J gene end by 3 bases; junction bases not matched to a gene: 11. The CDR3 protein is CASSLSSLAGGGLYEQYF. The CDR3 DNA reads as TGCGCCAGCAGCTTGTCTTCCCTAGCGGGAGGGGGACTCTACGAGCAGTACTTC.

The rearrangement joins TRBV9 to TRBJ2-2, with D perhaps being TRBD1 or TRBD2 (6 bases each). Germline CDR1 and CDR2: SGDLS and YYNGEE. The CDR3 extends over 16 amino acids. Trimming pared 1 base from V and 4 bases from J, leaving 14 bases between. The CDR3 here is CASSVFGGSGTGELFF. In nucleotides, the CDR3 is TGTGCCAGCAGCGTATTCGGGGGCTCGGGCACCGGGGAGCTGTTTTTT.

The chain links TRBV5-5 to TRBJ2-2; 7 bases agree with TRBD1. V was clipped by 4 bases and J by 1 base; unmatched bases: 7. CDR3 size: 16 residues. The germline gives CDR1 SGHKS, CDR2 YYEKEE (reference sequence). CDR3 amino acids: CASSPQGVVNTGELFF. CDR3 bases: TGTGCCAGCAGCCCCCAGGGGGTGGTGAACACCGGGGAGCTGTTTTTT.

This clone occurred a few times. J is TRBJ1-2 and V is TRBV19, with TRBD1 matching 7 bases. V lost 3 bases and J lost 7; bases outside the gene matches: 8. CDR1 and CDR2 (germline): LNHDA, SQIVND (reference sequence). This CDR3 region has 14 residues. The CDR3 DNA sequence: TGTGCCAGTAGTATCGTGAGGGGGCCTGGTGGCTACACCTTC. Its protein is CASSIVRGPGGYTF.

This chain joins TRBV7-2 and TRBJ2-7; TRBD1 aligns across 9 bases. CDR1 SGHTA and CDR2 FQGNSA come from the germline V gene. The CDR3 runs 15 residues. Unmatched junction bases numbered 4, after V lost 1 base and J lost 3 bases. CDR3 in amino acids: CASSLGGTGFYEQYF. The DNA of the CDR3 is TGTGCCAGCAGCTTAGGGGGGACAGGGTTCTACGAGCAGTACTTC.

The V and J genes are TRBV4-1 and TRBJ1-6; D perhaps matches TRBD1 (6 bases). The CDR3 length is 14 residues. CDR1 is MGHRA, CDR2 YSYEKL, per germline. V lost 6 bases, J lost 3 bases, and 9 bases lay in between. The CDR3 reads CASSRTDYNSPLHF. DNA for the CDR3: TGCGCCAGCAGTCGGACAGACTATAATTCACCCCTCCACTTT.

In its sample, this clone was seen a few times. The gene calls are TRBV5-5 and TRBJ2-7; TRBD2 matches at 14 bases. V shed 4 bases, J shed 3 bases, and the junction held 15 bases outside the gene matches. Germline V lookup: CDR1 SGHKS, CDR2 YYEKEE (reference sequence). The CDR3 consists of 19 residues. CDR3 protein: CASSGRPGLAGASLYEQYF. CDR3 in DNA: TGTGCCAGCAGCGGGAGACCGGGACTAGCGGGGGCAAGCCTCTACGAGCAGTACTTC.

This chain uses TRBV6-5 with TRBJ1-5, with 7 bases identical to TRBD1. This CDR3 has 13 amino acids. Trimming at V came to 5 bases and at J to 4 bases, leaving 2 bases not matched to a gene. Germline CDR1 and CDR2: MNHEY and SVGAGI. The CDR3 spells CASSRDSNQPQHF. In DNA, the CDR3 is TGTGCCAGCAGTAGGGACAGTAATCAGCCCCAGCATTTT.

This clone is a singleton in its sample. The CDR3 sequence is CASKQQGAGANVLTF. CDR3 nucleotides: TGTGCCAGCAAACAGCAGGGGGCTGGGGCCAACGTCCTGACTTTC. This sequence joins TRBV6-1 and TRBJ2-6; 7 bases fit TRBD1. Germline loops: CDR1 MNHNS, CDR2 SASEGT. Losses at the gene ends were 7 bases for V and 2 bases for J; bases not matched to a gene: 5. The CDR3 consists of 15 residues.

This chain joins TRBV10-3 and TRBJ2-5, with D perhaps matching TRBD1 (6 bases). V lost 3 bases and J lost 1, with 12 bases in between. CDR1 is ENHRY, CDR2 SYGVKD, per germline. This CDR3 is 15 amino acids long. The CDR3 is CAISDYGTSQETQYF. CDR3 sequence (DNA): TGTGCCATCAGTGATTACGGGACATCCCAAGAGACCCAGTACTTC.

The V and J genes are TRBV5-1 and TRBJ1-4; D unclear. CDR3 length equals 17 residues. V was cut by 0 bases and J by 0 bases, with 12 bases left in between. Germline-derived CDR1 and CDR2 are SGHRS and YFSETQ. This CDR3 reads CASSLGFSGATNEKLFF. The CDR3 DNA reads as TGCGCCAGCAGCTTGGGCTTTTCGGGAGCAACTAATGAAAAACTGTTTTTT. Full variable domain (remainder filled in from reference TRBV5-1 and TRBJ1-4): KAGVTQTPRYLIKTRGQQVTLSCSPISGHRSVSWYQQTPGQGLQFLFEYFSETQRNKGNFPGRFSGRQFSNSRSEMNVSTLELGDSALYLCASSLGFSGATNEKLFFGSGTQLSVL.

There are a few counts of this clone. The gene calls are TRBV28 and TRBJ1-5, with 11 bases lining up with TRBD1. Per the germline V gene, CDR1 is MDHEN and CDR2 is SYDVKM. CDR3 size: 15 residues. The V segment lost 3 bases and the J segment 6 bases; nucleotides outside the gene matches: 4. CDR3 in DNA: TGTGCCAGCAGTTTGTACGGACAGGGGGCTCAGCCCCAGCATTTT. Translation gives CASSLYGQGAQPQHF. Filled out from reference TRBV28 and TRBJ1-5, the complete variable domain reads DVKVTQSSRYLVKRTGEKVFLECVQDMDHENMFWYRQDPGLGLRLIYFSYDVKMKEKGDIPEGYSVSREKKERFSLILESASTNQTSMYLCASSLYGQGAQPQHFGDGTRLSIL.

V gene TRBV6-6 combines with J gene TRBJ2-7, with TRBD1 matching 8 bases. The V and J ends lost 6 bases and 5 bases, in that order; junction bases with no gene match: 6. The germline V gene has CDR1 MNHNY and CDR2 SVGAGI (reference sequence). The CDR3 has 13 amino acids. The CDR3 loop reads CASRETGVHEQYF. Here the CDR3 DNA reads TGTGCCAGCAGGGAGACAGGGGTCCACGAGCAGTACTTC.

The rearrangement links TRBV7-8 to TRBJ1-4; D is unresolved. Trimming left V 5 bases short and J 5 bases short, with 9 bases between. CDR1 and CDR2 from the germline V gene are SGHVS and FQNEAQ. The CDR3 consists of 13 residues. DNA for the CDR3: TGTGCCAGCAGCCGGGGAGGGAATGAAAAACTGTTTTTT. This gives the protein CASSRGGNEKLFF.

CDR3 DNA: TGTGCCAGCTCACTCCAAGGGGGGCACAGTACGCAGTATTTT. This sequence encodes CASSLQGGHSTQYF. J is TRBJ2-3 and V is TRBV18, with D tentatively TRBD1 or TRBD2 (6 bases each). The germline V gene has CDR1 KGHSH and CDR2 LQKENI. The ends were cut back, 4 bases at V and 8 bases at J, with 16 bases in the middle. This CDR3 comprises 14 residues.

This chain connects TRBV20-1 to TRBJ2-7; D remains ambiguous. Looked up from germline, CDR1 is DFQATT and CDR2 is SNEGSKA (reference sequence). The length of the CDR3 is 11 residues. Trimming cost V 5 bases and J 5 bases, with 10 bases left between them. CDR3 sequence: CSAPDSNEQYF. In nucleotides, the CDR3 is TGCAGTGCTCCCGACTCGAACGAGCAGTACTTC.

This chain uses TRBV29-1 with TRBJ2-7; TRBD1 aligns across 7 bases. The V segment lost 7 bases and the J segment 11 bases; nucleotides outside the gene matches: 11. The CDR3 is 11 residues long. Germline values: CDR1 SQVTM, CDR2 ANQGSEA. The CDR3 loop is CSASDRDVEYF. As DNA, the CDR3 is TGCAGCGCCTCCGACAGGGACGTTGAGTACTTC.

The chain links TRBV6-5 to TRBJ1-2, with 10 bases lining up with TRBD1. The CDR3 extends over 14 amino acids. Germline CDR1 and CDR2: MNHEY and SVGAGI. After removal of 6 bases from V and 8 bases from J, the junction contained 9 bases not matched to a gene. This CDR3 is CASRRPGQGSGYTF. CDR3 nucleotide sequence: TGTGCCAGCAGACGACCGGGACAGGGGAGCGGCTACACCTTC.

Concerning this clone itself: Additional DNA sequences in this sample encode the identical CDR3. This sequence joins TRBV19 and TRBJ2-6; 7 bases line up with TRBD1. With 6 bases clipped from V and 4 bases from J, the junction kept 6 bases outside the gene matches. Germline CDR1 and CDR2: LNHDA and SQIVND (reference sequence). CDR3 length equals 15 residues. The CDR3 coding sequence is TGTGCCAGTAGCGGAGACAGGGCCGGGGCCAACGTCCTGACTTTC. This sequence encodes CASSGDRAGANVLTF.

The genes are TRBV19 and TRBJ2-7; D uncertain. Germline V gives CDR1 LNHDA, CDR2 SQIVND (reference sequence). The CDR3 extends over 14 amino acids. V lost 0 bases, J lost 1 base, and 7 bases lay in between. The CDR3: CASSIEAASYEQYF. For the CDR3, the DNA is TGTGCCAGTAGTATAGAGGCGGCGTCCTACGAGCAGTACTTC.

This clone came up once. This sequence joins TRBV5-1 and TRBJ2-3; D remains ambiguous. There are 14 residues in the CDR3. Germline V gene data show CDR1 as SGHRS and CDR2 as YFSETQ. V lost 1 base and J 8 bases, leaving 14 bases between the germline ends. The CDR3 reads CASSLRVIERTQYF. CDR3 DNA sequence: TGCGCCAGCAGCTTGAGGGTGATCGAGCGTACGCAGTATTTT.

The chain recombines TRBV5-6 with TRBJ1-2; a possible D gene is TRBD1 (5 bases). CDR1 and CDR2 from the germline V gene are SGHDT and YYEEEE. Trimming cost V 0 bases and J 6 bases, with 15 bases left between them. This CDR3 is 15 amino acids long. In nucleotides, the CDR3 is TGTGCCAGCAGCTTGGCGGAGGTATTGGGGCATGGCTACACCTTC. As protein: CASSLAEVLGHGYTF.

The chain combines TRBV6-5 with TRBJ2-2, with TRBD2 matching 7 bases. Looked up from germline, CDR1 is MNHEY and CDR2 is SVGAGI. The CDR3 extends over 13 amino acids. J lost 5 bases, V lost 7 bases, and 4 bases had no gene match. This chain's CDR3 is CASNELATGELFF. DNA for the CDR3: TGTGCCAGCAACGAACTAGCGACCGGGGAGCTGTTTTTT.

A word on this clone: Different DNA sequences within this sample yield the same CDR3. The genes are TRBV10-1 and TRBJ1-1; no definite D call. The CDR3 is 13 amino acids. V was pared by 2 bases and J by 2 bases, with 6 bases between. Germline CDR1 WNHNN, CDR2 SYGVQD (reference sequence). This chain's CDR3 is CASSEQLNTEAFF. The CDR3 DNA reads TGCGCCAGCAGTGAGCAACTTAACACTGAAGCTTTCTTT.

The table lists this clone with a count of one. The chain recombines TRBV4-3 with TRBJ1-3; unclear D gene. The CDR3 runs 16 residues. Germline V gene sequence: CDR1 LGHNA, CDR2 YSLEER. V shed 0 bases and J shed 0 bases, with 9 bases lying between them. The CDR3 loop is CASSQELVPSGNTIYF. The CDR3 region has the DNA TGCGCCAGCAGCCAAGAATTGGTCCCCTCTGGAAACACCATATATTTT.

This chain connects TRBV28 to TRBJ1-2; D is unresolved. This CDR3 is 13 amino acids long. The V gene lost 3 bases and the J gene lost 4 bases, with 9 bases spanning the gap. Germline values: CDR1 MDHEN, CDR2 SYDVKM. The CDR3 here is CASSFSELYGYTF. The CDR3 nucleotides are TGTGCCAGCAGTTTCAGTGAACTCTATGGCTACACCTTC.